This T cell receptor beta chain appears in the sequencing data of a study of cytomegalovirus exposure and HLA in healthy donors. On the study more broadly: Clustering assigned about 80% of the 350 to 450 genotyped donors to the Caucasian-associated ancestry cluster.

The CDR3 extends over 15 amino acids. J gave up 4 bases and V 2 bases, and 4 bases lay outside the gene matches. The germline CDR1 and CDR2 sequences are SGHRS and YFSETQ. Worth noting for this clone: As yet, its antigen is unknown.

Study-wide results and limits: Most observed TCR sequences were rare, whereas some public TCRs were detected in many donors. Some V segments, TRBV6-2 and TRBV6-3 among them, were indistinguishable and were therefore excluded.

The PCR made use of 60 Vbeta and 13 Jbeta primers. Some clones are missing from TCRdb's copy, which holds only in-frame ones; the method was immunoSEQ multiplex PCR. This sample has 80,000 to 130,000 clones, with 84% found just once. The specimen sequenced was PBMCs. The chain uses TRBV5-1 and TRBJ2-2, with 8 bases lining up with TRBD2. This clonotype was sampled from a young woman in good health and CMV-seronegative. CDR3: CASSFLAGGTGELFF. CDR3 DNA: TGCGCCAGCAGCTTTTTGGCGGGGGGCACCGGGGAGCTGTTTTTT. Complete variable domain (other parts from reference TRBV5-1 and TRBJ2-2): KAGVTQTPRYLIKTRGQQVTLSCSPISGHRSVSWYQQTPGQGLQFLFEYFSETQRNKGNFPGRFSGRQFSNSRSEMNVSTLELGDSALYLCASSFLAGGTGELFFGEGSRLTVL.